This is a list of T cell receptor beta chains from one sample in a study of blood T cells in healthy people across ages. MiXCR was run by TCRdb on the 5' RACE reads, yielding one entry per CDR3 protein. The data hold over 500,000 distinct CDR3 sequences, with about 27% observed a single time. The same sample was also used in a study of T cells of mothers and their children.

Sequences were obtained from blood. Every receptor here comes from a boy between 2 and 15 years old in good health. CDR3s include the opening cysteine and the closing phenylalanine or tryptophan. The D gene is left open where the match is weak. The size of a clone is reported for some rows only, either as once, few or many, or as a class for expanded clones.

d_gene: TRBD1; len: 15; j_gene: TRBJ1-4; abundance: few; v_gene: TRBV3-1; CDR3nt: TGTGCCAGCAGCCATCGAGGGGGCCTTAATGAAAAACTGTTTTTT; CDR3aa: CASSHRGGLNEKLFF
d_gene: TRBD1; len: 13; j_gene: TRBJ2-1; abundance: .; v_gene: TRBV29-1; CDR3nt: TGCAGTGTTGAATCGGACAGGGACCATGAGCAGTTCTTC; CDR3aa: CSVESDRDHEQFF
d_gene: TRBD1; len: 16; j_gene: TRBJ1-1; abundance: .; v_gene: TRBV5-1; CDR3nt: TGCGCCAGCAGCTTGACCGGGACAGGGATTGGCACTGAAGCTTTCTTT; CDR3aa: CASSLTGTGIGTEAFF
d_gene: .; len: 15; j_gene: TRBJ1-3; abundance: .; v_gene: TRBV20-1; CDR3nt: TGCAGTGCTAGATTCAGGGCCTTCCCTGGAAACACCATATATTTT; CDR3aa: CSARFRAFPGNTIYF
d_gene: TRBD2; len: 16; j_gene: TRBJ2-2; abundance: .; v_gene: TRBV7-4; CDR3nt: TGTGCCAGCAGCGGGCTAGCGGGAGGAAAAACCGGGGAGCTATTTTTT; CDR3aa: CASSGLAGGKTGELFF
d_gene: TRBD1; len: 11; j_gene: TRBJ2-7; abundance: .; v_gene: TRBV19; CDR3nt: TGTGCCAGTAGACAGGGGGACGAGCAGTACTTC; CDR3aa: CASRQGDEQYF
d_gene: .; len: 13; j_gene: TRBJ1-2; abundance: .; v_gene: TRBV6-6; CDR3nt: TGTGCCATCCAAAACAGGGCCTCCTATGGCTACACCTTC; CDR3aa: CAIQNRASYGYTF
d_gene: .; len: 14; j_gene: TRBJ2-2; abundance: .; v_gene: TRBV12-3/TRBV12-4; CDR3nt: TGTGCCAGCAGTTTAGCGGGGTCTACCTCGAAGCTGTTTTTT; CDR3aa: CASSLAGSTSKLFF
d_gene: .; len: 13; j_gene: TRBJ2-7; abundance: few; v_gene: TRBV9; CDR3nt: TGTGCCAGCAGCCCCCCGCGCGACAACAAGCAGTACTTC; CDR3aa: CASSPPRDNKQYF
d_gene: .; len: 14; j_gene: TRBJ2-7; abundance: few; v_gene: TRBV12-3/TRBV12-4; CDR3nt: TGTGCCAGCAGTCGGTCGGACGCCACCTACGAGCAGTACTTC; CDR3aa: CASSRSDATYEQYF
d_gene: .; len: 18; j_gene: TRBJ1-2; abundance: few; v_gene: TRBV4-3; CDR3nt: TGCGCCAGCAGCCAGACGTTTATCAGGGGCGGTTATAGCTATGGCTACACCTTC; CDR3aa: CASSQTFIRGGYSYGYTF
d_gene: .; len: 13; j_gene: TRBJ2-1; abundance: .; v_gene: TRBV15; CDR3nt: TGTGCCACCAGCAGAGAAAGGGATAGTGAGCAGTTCTTC; CDR3aa: CATSRERDSEQFF
d_gene: .; len: 18; j_gene: TRBJ2-4; abundance: .; v_gene: TRBV20-1; CDR3nt: TGCAGTGCTAGAGGGAGCTGGGGTCATCCTCTAGCCAAAAACATTCAGTACTTC; CDR3aa: CSARGSWGHPLAKNIQYF
d_gene: TRBD1; len: 15; j_gene: TRBJ1-6; abundance: few; v_gene: TRBV20-1; CDR3nt: TGCAGTGCTAGCGGGACAGGGTACCGAAATTCACCCCTCCACTTT; CDR3aa: CSASGTGYRNSPLHF
d_gene: .; len: 14; j_gene: TRBJ2-1; abundance: .; v_gene: TRBV14; CDR3nt: TGTGCCAGCAGCCAAGTTGAGCTCCACAACGAGCAGTTCTTC; CDR3aa: CASSQVELHNEQFF
d_gene: .; len: 16; j_gene: TRBJ2-7; abundance: .; v_gene: TRBV7-2; CDR3nt: TGTGCCAGCAGCTTAGCGGCGTCCAGGGCCCCCTACGAGCAGTACTTC; CDR3aa: CASSLAASRAPYEQYF
d_gene: .; len: 13; j_gene: TRBJ2-3; abundance: .; v_gene: TRBV24-1; CDR3nt: TGTGCCACCAGTGATTTCAAGGCAGATACGCAGTATTTT; CDR3aa: CATSDFKADTQYF
d_gene: TRBD1; len: 15; j_gene: TRBJ1-6; abundance: .; v_gene: TRBV7-9; CDR3nt: TGTGCCGTACCCATCAGGGGGGGGCCGGGATCACCCCTCCACTTT; CDR3aa: CAVPIRGGPGSPLHF
d_gene: .; len: 16; j_gene: TRBJ1-4; abundance: .; v_gene: TRBV27; CDR3nt: TGTGCCAGCAGTTTAGCCCTCGAAGAGTCTAATGAAAAACTGTTTTTT; CDR3aa: CASSLALEESNEKLFF
d_gene: TRBD1; len: 15; j_gene: TRBJ1-6; abundance: .; v_gene: TRBV11-3; CDR3nt: TGTGCCAGCAGCTCCAGACAGGGGAATGGTTCACCCCTCCACTTT; CDR3aa: CASSSRQGNGSPLHF
d_gene: .; len: 12; j_gene: TRBJ2-7; abundance: .; v_gene: TRBV29-1; CDR3nt: TGCAGCGTTACCAAACGGACAGACGAGCAGTACTTC; CDR3aa: CSVTKRTDEQYF
d_gene: .; len: 13; j_gene: TRBJ2-7; abundance: few; v_gene: TRBV7-2; CDR3nt: TGTGCCAGCAGCCTCCCCTTTAAGAGCGAGCAGTACTTC; CDR3aa: CASSLPFKSEQYF
d_gene: .; len: 15; j_gene: TRBJ2-7; abundance: .; v_gene: TRBV5-5; CDR3nt: TGTGCCAGCAGTAATGACAGAGGAAGCGGCTACGAGCAGTACTTC; CDR3aa: CASSNDRGSGYEQYF
d_gene: TRBD2; len: 15; j_gene: TRBJ2-7; abundance: few; v_gene: TRBV2; CDR3nt: TGTGCCAGCTCTTCGGGGGGGCAGACCTTCTACGAGCAGTACTTC; CDR3aa: CASSSGGQTFYEQYF
d_gene: .; len: 13; j_gene: TRBJ1-1; abundance: .; v_gene: TRBV2; CDR3nt: TGTGCCAGCAATCGACAGCGCGACACTGAAGCTTTCTTT; CDR3aa: CASNRQRDTEAFF
d_gene: .; len: 12; j_gene: TRBJ1-2; abundance: .; v_gene: TRBV6-2/TRBV6-3; CDR3nt: TGTGCCAGCAGTACGTTAGTCCATGGCTACACCTTC; CDR3aa: CASSTLVHGYTF
d_gene: .; len: 15; j_gene: TRBJ2-5; abundance: few; v_gene: TRBV6-5; CDR3nt: TGTGCCAGCAGTTCTATTGACCTCTACCAAGAGACCCAGTACTTC; CDR3aa: CASSSIDLYQETQYF
d_gene: .; len: 14; j_gene: TRBJ2-5; abundance: many; v_gene: TRBV3-1; CDR3nt: TGTGCCAGCAGCCTCTCTGGGGGAGAAGAGACCCAGTACTTC; CDR3aa: CASSLSGGEETQYF
d_gene: .; len: 14; j_gene: TRBJ2-7; abundance: .; v_gene: TRBV2; CDR3nt: TGTGCCAGCAGTGGTAGTAGGAGCTCCTACGAGCAGTACTTC; CDR3aa: CASSGSRSSYEQYF
d_gene: TRBD2; len: 15; j_gene: TRBJ2-3; abundance: .; v_gene: TRBV20-1; CDR3nt: TGCAGTGCTCTCCCGACTAGCGGGGGGGTCCGGGGGCAGTATTTT; CDR3aa: CSALPTSGGVRGQYF
d_gene: .; len: 13; j_gene: TRBJ2-1; abundance: .; v_gene: TRBV19; CDR3nt: TGTGCCAGTAGTATAGACGACTACAATGAGCAGTTCTTC; CDR3aa: CASSIDDYNEQFF
d_gene: TRBD1; len: 14; j_gene: TRBJ2-1; abundance: few; v_gene: TRBV7-2; CDR3nt: TGTGCCAGCAGCCCGGGACAGGGCCGCAATGAGCAGTTCTTC; CDR3aa: CASSPGQGRNEQFF
d_gene: TRBD1; len: 15; j_gene: TRBJ1-2; abundance: few; v_gene: TRBV15; CDR3nt: TGTGCCACCAGCAGACCCGGGACAGGCGCCTATGGCTACACCTTC; CDR3aa: CATSRPGTGAYGYTF
d_gene: .; len: 13; j_gene: TRBJ2-7; abundance: .; v_gene: TRBV6-5; CDR3nt: TGTGCCAGCAGTTACACAGGGCGGTACGAGCAGTACTTC; CDR3aa: CASSYTGRYEQYF
d_gene: .; len: 14; j_gene: TRBJ2-7; abundance: .; v_gene: TRBV29-1; CDR3nt: TGCAGCGTTCGGGAGTTGACAGACTCCTACGAGCAGTACTTC; CDR3aa: CSVRELTDSYEQYF
d_gene: .; len: 14; j_gene: TRBJ2-7; abundance: few; v_gene: TRBV6-2/TRBV6-3; CDR3nt: TGTGCCAGCAGTGACCGGGACTTTGCCTACGAGCAGTACTTC; CDR3aa: CASSDRDFAYEQYF
d_gene: TRBD1; len: 16; j_gene: TRBJ2-1; abundance: .; v_gene: TRBV3-1; CDR3nt: TGTGCCAGCAGCCAAACGACAGGGGGCAAACACAATGAGCAGTTCTTC; CDR3aa: CASSQTTGGKHNEQFF
d_gene: .; len: 15; j_gene: TRBJ2-7; abundance: .; v_gene: TRBV4-1; CDR3nt: TGCGCCAGCAGCCAACGAAAGGGAGGCATAGACGAGCAGTACTTC; CDR3aa: CASSQRKGGIDEQYF
d_gene: TRBD2; len: 14; j_gene: TRBJ2-7; abundance: few; v_gene: TRBV29-1; CDR3nt: TGCAGCGTAAAGGGACTAGCGGAAGGGGGCGAGCAGTACTTC; CDR3aa: CSVKGLAEGGEQYF
d_gene: .; len: 11; j_gene: TRBJ1-6; abundance: .; v_gene: TRBV20-1; CDR3nt: TGCAGTGCGGGACGTGGGTCACCCCTCCACTTT; CDR3aa: CSAGRGSPLHF
d_gene: .; len: 15; j_gene: TRBJ1-1; abundance: .; v_gene: TRBV4-3; CDR3nt: TGCGCCAGCAGCCAAGATCGCGCAGGGCAGGCTGAAGCTTTCTTT; CDR3aa: CASSQDRAGQAEAFF
d_gene: .; len: 12; j_gene: TRBJ2-5; abundance: .; v_gene: TRBV12-3/TRBV12-4; CDR3nt: TGTGCCAGCAGTTTGAGCACAGAGACCCAGTACTTC; CDR3aa: CASSLSTETQYF
d_gene: .; len: 13; j_gene: TRBJ2-2; abundance: .; v_gene: TRBV6-5; CDR3nt: TGTGCCAGCAGTTACCATCACACCGGGGAGCTGTTTTTT; CDR3aa: CASSYHHTGELFF
d_gene: TRBD1; len: 17; j_gene: TRBJ2-7; abundance: once; v_gene: TRBV5-1; CDR3nt: TGCGCCAGCAGCTACCAGCGACAGGGGGCCTCCCTGAGCGAGCAGTACTTC; CDR3aa: CASSYQRQGASLSEQYF
d_gene: .; len: 18; j_gene: TRBJ1-4; abundance: .; v_gene: TRBV18; CDR3nt: TGTGCCAGCTCACCTACGACCCCGCTGGGGCCGGGACGGGAAAAACTGTTTTTT; CDR3aa: CASSPTTPLGPGREKLFF
d_gene: TRBD2; len: 15; j_gene: TRBJ2-3; abundance: .; v_gene: TRBV14; CDR3nt: TGTGCCAGCAGCCATCGCACTAGCGGGTCAGATACGCAGTATTTT; CDR3aa: CASSHRTSGSDTQYF
d_gene: .; len: 11; j_gene: TRBJ2-5; abundance: .; v_gene: TRBV3-1; CDR3nt: TGTGCCAGCAGCCAAGAGGGGGAGCAGTACTTC; CDR3aa: CASSQEGEQYF
d_gene: .; len: 14; j_gene: TRBJ2-1; abundance: .; v_gene: TRBV7-6; CDR3nt: TGTGCCAGCAGCTATAGGGTCGACTACAATGAGCAGTTCTTC; CDR3aa: CASSYRVDYNEQFF
d_gene: TRBD2; len: 16; j_gene: TRBJ2-5; abundance: .; v_gene: TRBV9; CDR3nt: TGTGCCAGCAGCGACGGACTAGCGGGAGGGAGAGAGACCCAGTACTTC; CDR3aa: CASSDGLAGGRETQYF
d_gene: TRBD2; len: 15; j_gene: TRBJ2-5; abundance: few; v_gene: TRBV11-1; CDR3nt: TGTGCCAGCAGCCCCCCGGGACTAGCGGCAGAGACCCAGTACTTC; CDR3aa: CASSPPGLAAETQYF
d_gene: .; len: 12; j_gene: TRBJ1-1; abundance: .; v_gene: TRBV12-3/TRBV12-4; CDR3nt: TGTGCCAGCACCCCCATGAACACCGAAGCTTTCTTT; CDR3aa: CASTPMNTEAFF
d_gene: TRBD2; len: 15; j_gene: TRBJ2-1; abundance: few; v_gene: TRBV9; CDR3nt: TGTGCCAGCAGCCCCCGACTAGCGGGAGCGGATGAGCAGTTCTTC; CDR3aa: CASSPRLAGADEQFF
d_gene: .; len: 14; j_gene: TRBJ1-1; abundance: .; v_gene: TRBV27; CDR3nt: TGTGCCAGCAGCTATACCCAGGGGACGACTGAAGCTTTCTTT; CDR3aa: CASSYTQGTTEAFF